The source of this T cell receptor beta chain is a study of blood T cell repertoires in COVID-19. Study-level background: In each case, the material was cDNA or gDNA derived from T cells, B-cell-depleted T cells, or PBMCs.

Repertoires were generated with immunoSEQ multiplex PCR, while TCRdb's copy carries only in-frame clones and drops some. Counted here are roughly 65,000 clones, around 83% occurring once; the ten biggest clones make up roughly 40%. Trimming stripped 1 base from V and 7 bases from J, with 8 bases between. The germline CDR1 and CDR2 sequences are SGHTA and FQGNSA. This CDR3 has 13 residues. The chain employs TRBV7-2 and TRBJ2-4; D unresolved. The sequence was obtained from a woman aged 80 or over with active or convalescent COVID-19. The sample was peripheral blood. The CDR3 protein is CASSLDNPNIQYF. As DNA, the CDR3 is TGTGCCAGCAGCTTAGACAACCCCAACATTCAGTACTTC.